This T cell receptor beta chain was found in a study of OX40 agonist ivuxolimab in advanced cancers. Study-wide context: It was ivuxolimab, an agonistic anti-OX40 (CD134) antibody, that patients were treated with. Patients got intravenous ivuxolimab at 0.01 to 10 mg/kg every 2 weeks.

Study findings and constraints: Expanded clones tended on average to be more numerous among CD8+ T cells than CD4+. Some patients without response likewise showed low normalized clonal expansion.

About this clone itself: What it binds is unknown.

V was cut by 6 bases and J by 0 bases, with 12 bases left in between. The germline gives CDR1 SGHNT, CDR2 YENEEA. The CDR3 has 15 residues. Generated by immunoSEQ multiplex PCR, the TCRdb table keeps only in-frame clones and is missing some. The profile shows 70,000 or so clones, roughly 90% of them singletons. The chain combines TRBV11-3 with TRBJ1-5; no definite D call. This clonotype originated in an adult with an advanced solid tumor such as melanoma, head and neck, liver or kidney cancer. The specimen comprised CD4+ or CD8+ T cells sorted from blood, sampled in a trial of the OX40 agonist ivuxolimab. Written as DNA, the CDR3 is TGTGCCAGCAGAGGCCCCGGGGATAGCAATCAGCCCCAGCATTTT. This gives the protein CASRGPGDSNQPQHF.